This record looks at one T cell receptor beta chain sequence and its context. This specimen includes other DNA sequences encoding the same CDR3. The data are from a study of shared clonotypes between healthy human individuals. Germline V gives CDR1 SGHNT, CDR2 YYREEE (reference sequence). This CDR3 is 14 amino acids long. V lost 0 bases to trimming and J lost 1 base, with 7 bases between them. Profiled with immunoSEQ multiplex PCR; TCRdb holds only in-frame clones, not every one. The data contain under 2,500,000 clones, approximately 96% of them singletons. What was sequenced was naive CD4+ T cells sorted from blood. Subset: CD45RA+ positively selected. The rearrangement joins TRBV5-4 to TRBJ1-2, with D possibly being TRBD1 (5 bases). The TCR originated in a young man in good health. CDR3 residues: CASSLGGVNYGYTF. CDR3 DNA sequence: TGTGCCAGCAGCTTGGGAGGGGTTAACTATGGCTACACCTTC.